This T cell receptor beta chain was sequenced during a study of CD8 T cells in Susac syndrome. With random hexamers, about 0.5 to 1 ug RNA was reverse transcribed. The TCR beta CDR3 was amplified by immunoSEQ multiplex PCR across 54 Vbeta, 13 Jbeta. Using its own MiXCR run on the immunoSEQ multiplex PCR reads, TCRdb lists one record per CDR3 protein. The sample has around 190,000 distinct CDR3 sequences, around 95% seen once; the top ten hold about 0.15%. TCR beta was sequenced from blood CD8+ and CD4+ T cells. Negative isolation was used for CD8+ and CD4+ T cells, and FACS enrichment was applied to TEMRA cells. The V and J ends lost 3 bases and 2 bases respectively, with 12 bases between them. The CDR3 sequence is 14 residues long. From germline, CDR1 is SGDLS and CDR2 YYNGEE.

The chain employs TRBV9 and TRBJ2-7; the D gene is possibly TRBD1 (6 bases). This sequence was found in a human donor with multiple sclerosis. Material for sequencing was CD8+ T cells from PBMCs. In DNA form, the CDR3 reads TGTGCCAGCAGCGAGACGGGGACAACCTACGAGCAGTACTTC. Amino acids: CASSETGTTYEQYF. Filled out from reference TRBV9 and TRBJ2-7, the complete variable domain reads DSGVTQTPKHLITATGQRVTLRCSPRSGDLSVYWYQQSLDQGLQFLIQYYNGEERAKGNILERFSAQQFPDLHSELNLSSLELGDSALYFCASSETGTTYEQYFGPGTRLTVT.